This T cell receptor beta chain appears in the sequencing data of a study of blood T cell repertoires in COVID-19. Whole-study context: Samples representing acute and convalescent COVID-19 were sourced from the United States, Italy and Spain. Sources were T cells, B-cell-depleted T cells, or PBMCs; the material itself was cDNA or gDNA.

This CDR3 has 16 residues. V gave up 1 base and J gave up 1 base; unmatched junction bases: 1. Germline CDR1 is SEHNR and CDR2 is FQNEAQ (reference sequence). In the authors' methods: Nucleated cell number was recorded as an estimate derived from reference gene primer amplification. Here immunoSEQ multiplex PCR was the method, and the copy in TCRdb shows in-frame clones only, minus some. The DNA gave D and trimming, while V, J and clone size come from that table. The table records around 55,000 clones, about nine tenths of them present only once. Sequenced material: peripheral blood. The gene calls are TRBV7-9 and TRBJ2-5, with 12 bases that match TRBD2. The TCR was taken from a man in his 60s with acute or convalescent COVID-19. DNA of the CDR3: TGTGCCAGCAGCTTAGGACTAGCGGGAGTCCAAGAGACCCAGTACTTC. Residues: CASSLGLAGVQETQYF.